This passage covers 26 T cell receptor beta chains from one sample sequenced in a study of T cells in localized non-small cell lung cancer. This table comes from immunoSEQ multiplex PCR, and its TCRdb copy is limited to in-frame clones, with some not included. The data show some 16,000 clones, with around 89% seen just once and roughly 3.8% held by the top ten. The material was peripheral blood, obtained before any cancer treatment. These receptors all come from a male donor older than 55 with stage II squamous cell lung carcinoma.

This clone appeared a few times. Compared with germline, one end of the junction differs, possibly owing to a read error. The chain is built from TRBV18 and TRBJ1-2, with TRBD1 identical over 8 bases. The CDR3 covers 14 residues. CDR1 is KGHSH and CDR2 is LQKENI in the germline V gene. The CDR3 bases are TGTGCCAGCGCACCCCCCGGGACAGGCTATGGCTACACCTTC. It translates to CASAPPGTGYGYTF.

CDR3 residues: CASSLAHSYEQYF. CDR3 in DNA: TGTGCCAGCAGTTTAGCGCACAGCTACGAGCAGTACTTC. This chain connects TRBV27 to TRBJ2-7; D is undetermined. The CDR3 is made up of 13 amino acids. Germline lookup yields CDR1 MNHEY and CDR2 SMNVEV (reference sequence). V lost 2 bases and J 3 bases, leaving 8 bases between the germline ends.

V is TRBV28 and J is TRBJ2-3; tentative D call: TRBD1 (5 bases). Trimming took 3 bases from V and 2 from J, leaving 9 bases between them. This CDR3 is built from 14 residues. Germline V CDR1 and CDR2: MDHEN, SYDVKM. In DNA, the CDR3 is TGTGCCAGCAGTTTTATGGGGCACACAGATACGCAGTATTTT. Amino acid sequence: CASSFMGHTDTQYF.

This rearrangement joins TRBV27 to TRBJ1-1; D not certain. Germline-derived CDR1 and CDR2 are MNHEY and SMNVEV (reference sequence). V was trimmed by 3 bases and J by 0 bases, leaving 8 bases between them. The CDR3 is 14 residues long. The CDR3 DNA reads TGTGCCAGCAGTTTGAGTATTATGAACACTGAAGCTTTCTTT. It yields the protein CASSLSIMNTEAFF.

The chain employs TRBV7-8 and TRBJ2-5; D possibly corresponds to TRBD1 (6 bases). The CDR3 is 14 amino acids. Germline assignment: CDR1 SGHVS and CDR2 FQNEAQ. Trimming cost V 1 base and J 3 bases, with 9 bases left between them. The CDR3 DNA reads as TGTGCCAGCAGCTTAGAGGCAGGGGAAGAGACCCAGTACTTC. This codes for CASSLEAGEETQYF. The variable domain in full, completed from reference TRBV7-8 and TRBJ2-5, reads GAGVSQSPRYKVAKRGQDVALRCDPISGHVSLFWYQQALGQGPEFLTYFQNEAQLDKSGLPSDRFFAERPEGSVSTLKIQRTQQEDSAVYLCASSLEAGEETQYFGPGTRLLVL.

This chain links TRBV21-1 with TRBJ2-1. TRBV21-1 is a listed pseudogene. This CDR3 is 20 amino acids long. In nucleotides, the CDR3 is TGTGCCAGCAGCAAAGGCATCAACGAGCGCCTAACCAGGACCTACAATGAGCAGTTCTTC. It yields the protein CASSKGINERLTRTYNEQFF.

The rearrangement links TRBV21-1 to TRBJ1-5; the table's TRBD1 call for D was not verified on the DNA. TRBV21-1 is assigned pseudogene status. The CDR3 runs to 16 residues. This CDR3 reads CASSKEGQEGDQPQHF. The CDR3 region has the DNA TGTGCCAGCAGCAAAGAGGGACAGGAGGGGGATCAGCCCCAGCATTTT.

The rearrangement uses TRBV2 and TRBJ2-6, with D unresolved. V was trimmed by 8 bases and J by 0 bases, leaving 14 bases between them. Per the germline V gene, CDR1 is SNHLY and CDR2 is FYNNEI. The CDR3 spans 16 residues. The CDR3 reads CASLLDRISGANVLTF. CDR3 bases: TGTGCCAGCTTATTGGACCGAATCTCTGGGGCCAACGTCCTGACTTTC.

The rearrangement joins TRBV5-1 to TRBJ1-3; D might be TRBD1 (5 bases). Germline loops: CDR1 SGHRS, CDR2 YFSETQ. This CDR3 has 14 amino acids. The V and J ends lost 4 bases and 4 bases respectively, with 12 bases between them. The CDR3 protein is CASSPQGAGNTIYF. In nucleotides, the CDR3 is TGCGCCAGCAGCCCCCAGGGAGCGGGAAACACCATATATTTT.

The chain is built from TRBV28 and TRBJ2-7; 13 bases are shared with TRBD2. With 4 bases clipped from V and 13 bases from J, the junction kept 10 bases outside the gene matches. Germline loops: CDR1 MDHEN, CDR2 SYDVKM. The CDR3 length is 14 residues. CDR3 bases: TGTGCCAGCAGTTCCCGACTAGCGGGAGGAAAATGTTACTTC. It is translated as CASSSRLAGGKCYF.

CDR3 protein: CASSPSGSRTHEQYF. The CDR3 nucleotides read TGTGCCAGCAGCCCTAGCGGGAGCAGAACCCACGAGCAGTACTTC. The rearrangement uses TRBV28 and TRBJ2-7; 10 positions agree with TRBD2. Trimming at V came to 6 bases and at J to 5 bases, leaving 10 bases not matched to a gene. The germline V gene has CDR1 MDHEN and CDR2 SYDVKM. The CDR3 is 15 amino acids. The full variable domain, in which reference TRBV28 and TRBJ2-7 provide the parts outside the CDR3, is DVKVTQSSRYLVKRTGEKVFLECVQDMDHENMFWYRQDPGLGLRLIYFSYDVKMKEKGDIPEGYSVSREKKERFSLILESASTNQTSMYLCASSPSGSRTHEQYFGPGTRLTVT.

This rearrangement joins TRBV2 to TRBJ2-1; D is possibly TRBD1 (5 bases). This CDR3 spans 13 amino acids. Trimming removed 6 bases from V and 4 bases from J, with 10 bases in between. Per the germline V gene, CDR1 is SNHLY and CDR2 is FYNNEI. The CDR3, as DNA: TGTGCCAGCAGGGAGACAGTGTACAATGAGCAGTTCTTC. Protein sequence: CASRETVYNEQFF.

CDR3 amino acids: CASSPRTSSYNEQFF. For the CDR3, the DNA is TGTGCCAGCAGCCCTCGGACAAGCTCCTACAATGAGCAGTTCTTC. The rearrangement joins TRBV7-6 to TRBJ2-1; D possibly corresponds to TRBD1 (5 bases). The CDR3 loop spans 15 amino acids. With 5 bases removed from V and 0 bases from J, the gap between germline ends came to 11 bases. Germline assignment: CDR1 SGHVS and CDR2 FNYEAQ.

This clone has a single count. J is TRBJ1-1 and V is TRBV7-9; D is possibly TRBD1 (5 bases). This CDR3 is built from 14 residues. Per the germline V gene, CDR1 is SEHNR and CDR2 is FQNEAQ (reference sequence). Between the trimmed V and J ends, which lost 5 bases and 3 bases, there was a span of 13 bases. CDR3 bases: TGTGCCAGCAGCCCGGGACGGGCGGACACTGAAGCTTTCTTT. Its protein product is CASSPGRADTEAFF.

V usage is TRBV7-9 and J usage is TRBJ1-1; the D gene is possibly TRBD1 (5 bases). V was trimmed by 5 bases and J by 3 bases, leaving 10 bases between them. The CDR3 covers 13 residues. CDR1 and CDR2 from the germline V gene are SEHNR and FQNEAQ (reference sequence). The CDR3 loop is CASSRWGYTEAFF. The CDR3 region has the DNA TGTGCCAGCAGCCGCTGGGGGTACACTGAAGCTTTCTTT.

V is TRBV6-4 and J is TRBJ2-2; D perhaps matches TRBD2 (6 bases). V was clipped by 9 bases and J by 4 bases, with 15 bases between them. The germline V gene has CDR1 MRHNA and CDR2 SNTAGT. This CDR3 has 14 amino acids. The CDR3 protein is CASRAGGGTGELFF. The CDR3 bases are TGTGCCAGTCGTGCCGGGGGAGGCACCGGGGAGCTGTTTTTT.

The V gene is TRBV5-6, the J gene TRBJ1-2, with 9 nucleotides matching TRBD1. The germline V gene encodes CDR1 SGHDT and CDR2 YYEEEE. This CDR3 has 16 amino acids. V gave up 2 bases and J gave up 2 bases; unmatched junction bases: 7. CDR3 loop: CASSLVEDRGNYGYTF. As DNA, the CDR3 is TGTGCCAGCAGCTTAGTTGAGGACAGGGGCAACTATGGCTACACCTTC.

The chain couples TRBV28 to TRBJ1-1; 9 positions agree with TRBD1. The CDR3 consists of 15 residues. V lost 5 bases to trimming and J lost 1 base; unmatched junction nucleotides: 5. Germline-derived CDR1 and CDR2 are MDHEN and SYDVKM. The CDR3 loop reads CASSRGQGRNTEAFF. The CDR3 DNA sequence: TGTGCCAGCAGTAGGGGACAGGGTAGGAACACTGAAGCTTTCTTT.

This clone was seen more than once but under ten times. The gene calls are TRBV6-1 and TRBJ1-1; TRBD1 matches 7 bases. The CDR3 sequence is 12 residues long. V shed 2 bases and J 8 bases; nucleotides not matched to a gene: 2. Germline CDR1 MNHNS, CDR2 SASEGT. The CDR3 nucleotides are TGTGCCAGCAGTGAATGGACAGGAGAAGCTTTCTTT. It translates to CASSEWTGEAFF.

This clone was detected only a few times. Because the CDR3's place on the DNA is in doubt, the DNA is left out and the CDR3 is given as listed by TCRdb. This chain uses TRBV7-9 with TRBJ2-5. The CDR3 is 17 amino acids in total, end residues counted. Germline assignment: CDR1 SEHNR and CDR2 FQNEAQ (reference sequence). The CDR3 here is CASSSSLKGAGQETQYF.

The chain joins TRBV7-8 to TRBJ1-4; D remains unclear. Germline CDR1 is SGHVS and CDR2 is FQNEAQ. Trimming pared 1 base from V and 7 bases from J, leaving 7 bases between. The CDR3 consists of 13 residues. The CDR3 DNA reads as TGTGCCAGCAGCTTAGTTACAGCTGAAAAACTGTTTTTT. This codes for CASSLVTAEKLFF.

This clone occurred a few times. CDR3: CASSPGSNQPQHF. CDR3 coding DNA: TGTGCCAGTAGTCCCGGCTCAAATCAGCCCCAGCATTTT. V and J are TRBV19 and TRBJ1-5; no reliable D call. Germline-derived CDR1 and CDR2 are LNHDA and SQIVND (reference sequence). This CDR3 spans 13 amino acids. The V end was cut by 5 bases, the J end by 4 bases, with 9 bases between.

J is TRBJ2-5 and V is TRBV5-1; D is undetermined. V dropped 2 bases and J dropped 1 base, with 9 bases sitting between them. CDR1 and CDR2 from the germline V gene are SGHRS and YFSETQ. The CDR3 is 14 residues long. The CDR3 DNA follows: TGCGCCAGCAGCTTCGGGCAGACCCAAGAGACCCAGTACTTC. Translating gives CASSFGQTQETQYF.

This clone was found a few times. The chain carries TRBV2 and TRBJ1-2; TRBD1 might be the D (5 bases). CDR1 and CDR2 (germline): SNHLY, FYNNEI. The CDR3 covers 13 residues. V lost 10 bases and J 8 bases, leaving 20 bases between the germline ends. The CDR3 coding sequence is TGTGCCACCAACCCCGGTGCAGGGTACGGCTACACCTTC. This encodes CATNPGAGYGYTF.

The chain uses TRBV13 and TRBJ1-1; D is unresolved. Germline-derived CDR1 and CDR2 are PRHDT and FYEKMQ (reference sequence). The CDR3 has 13 residues. Trimming took off 5 bases at V and 0 bases at J, with 7 bases between the two ends. CDR3 sequence: CASSQKMNTEAFF. In DNA, the CDR3 is TGTGCCAGCAGCCAGAAAATGAACACTGAAGCTTTCTTT.

This clone was counted once. Sequence at one end of the junction differs from germline and may be a read error. The identical CDR3 is also encoded by other nucleotide sequences in the sample. J is TRBJ2-7 and V is TRBV7-2; a possible D gene is TRBD1 (6 bases). This CDR3 has 16 amino acids. Germline V lookup: CDR1 SGHTA, CDR2 FQGNSA. CDR3 nucleotides: TGTGCCAGCAGCGCGCAGGGGCCTGGGGGAATTCCACTTCAGTACTTT. It specifies CASSAQGPGGIPLQYF.